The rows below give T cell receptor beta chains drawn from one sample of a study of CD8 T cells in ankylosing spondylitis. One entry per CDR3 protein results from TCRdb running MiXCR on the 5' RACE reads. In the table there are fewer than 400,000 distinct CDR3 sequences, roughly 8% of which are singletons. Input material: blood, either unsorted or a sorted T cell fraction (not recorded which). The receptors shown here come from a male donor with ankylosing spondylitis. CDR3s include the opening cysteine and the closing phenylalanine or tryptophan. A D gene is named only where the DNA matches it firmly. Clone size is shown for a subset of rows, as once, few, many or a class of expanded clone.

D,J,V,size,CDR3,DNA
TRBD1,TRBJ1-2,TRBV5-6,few,CASSATGTGVYGYTF,TGTGCCAGCAGCGCGACCGGGACAGGGGTTTATGGCTACACCTTC
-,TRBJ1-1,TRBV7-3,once,CASSPGAGNTEAFF,TGTGCCAGCAGCCCCGGGGCGGGTAACACTGAAGCTTTCTTT
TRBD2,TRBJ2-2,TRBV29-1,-,CSVRTSGARITGELFF,TGCAGCGTGAGGACTAGCGGAGCCCGAATCACCGGGGAGCTGTTTTTT
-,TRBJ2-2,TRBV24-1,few,CATTGTGSVQGELFF,TGTGCCACCACTGGGACCGGGAGCGTTCAAGGGGAGCTGTTTTTT
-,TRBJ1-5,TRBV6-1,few,CASSPRGWSNQPQHF,TGTGCCAGCAGCCCCCGTGGGTGGAGCAATCAGCCCCAGCATTTT
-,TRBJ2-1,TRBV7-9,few,CASSRGLEYYNEQFF,TGTGCCAGCAGCCGCGGGCTAGAATACTACAATGAGCAGTTCTTC
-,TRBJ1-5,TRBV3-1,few,CASSQSPPGVGNQPQHF,TGTGCCAGCAGCCAATCCCCCCCAGGGGTGGGCAATCAGCCCCAGCATTTT
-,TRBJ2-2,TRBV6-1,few,CASSDRGSFTGELFF,TGTGCCAGCAGTGACAGGGGAAGTTTCACCGGGGAGCTGTTTTTT
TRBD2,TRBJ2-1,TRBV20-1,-,CSALRTSPSYNEQFF,TGCAGTGCTCTCAGGACTAGCCCCTCCTACAATGAGCAGTTCTTC
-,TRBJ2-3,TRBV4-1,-,CASSPPLGAADTQYF,TGCGCCAGCAGCCCCCCCCTGGGGGCCGCAGATACGCAGTATTTT
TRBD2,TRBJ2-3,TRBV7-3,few,CASSLGGLVTSDTQYF,TGTGCCAGCAGCTTAGGCGGACTAGTTACGTCAGATACGCAGTATTTT
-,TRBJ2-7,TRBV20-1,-,CSARHRESYEQYF,TGCAGTGCTAGACACAGGGAATCCTACGAGCAGTACTTC
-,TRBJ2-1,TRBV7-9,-,CASSPRGTPLGNEQFF,TGTGCCAGCAGCCCCCGAGGGACACCCCTCGGCAATGAGCAGTTCTTC
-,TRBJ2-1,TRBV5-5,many,CASSLWGVSDNEQFF,TGTGCCAGCAGCTTGTGGGGGGTATCCGACAATGAGCAGTTCTTC
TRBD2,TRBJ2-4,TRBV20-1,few,CSAQVTSDAKNIQYF,TGCAGTGCTCAAGTGACTAGCGACGCCAAAAACATTCAGTACTTC
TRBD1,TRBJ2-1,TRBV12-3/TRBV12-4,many,CASSAGTEYNEQFF,TGTGCCAGCAGTGCCGGGACAGAATACAATGAGCAGTTCTTC
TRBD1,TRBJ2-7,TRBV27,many,CASSPTAPTGDNEQYF,TGTGCCAGCAGCCCCACCGCCCCGACAGGGGACAACGAGCAGTACTTC
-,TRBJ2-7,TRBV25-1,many,CASSEYSRGSPYEQYF,TGTGCCAGCAGTGAATATTCGCGGGGTAGCCCCTACGAGCAGTACTTC
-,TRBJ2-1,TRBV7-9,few,CASSFPGLGYNEQFF,TGTGCCAGCAGCTTCCCGGGACTTGGGTACAATGAGCAGTTCTTC
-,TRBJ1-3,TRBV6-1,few,CASRLAAEGYGNTIYF,TGTGCCAGCAGGTTGGCAGCCGAAGGGTATGGAAACACCATATATTTT
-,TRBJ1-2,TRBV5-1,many,CASSLEAIYGYTF,TGCGCCAGCAGCTTGGAGGCCATCTATGGCTACACCTTC
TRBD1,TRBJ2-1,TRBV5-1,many,CASSRGQGARDEQFF,TGCGCCAGCAGCCGAGGACAGGGGGCGAGGGATGAGCAGTTCTTC